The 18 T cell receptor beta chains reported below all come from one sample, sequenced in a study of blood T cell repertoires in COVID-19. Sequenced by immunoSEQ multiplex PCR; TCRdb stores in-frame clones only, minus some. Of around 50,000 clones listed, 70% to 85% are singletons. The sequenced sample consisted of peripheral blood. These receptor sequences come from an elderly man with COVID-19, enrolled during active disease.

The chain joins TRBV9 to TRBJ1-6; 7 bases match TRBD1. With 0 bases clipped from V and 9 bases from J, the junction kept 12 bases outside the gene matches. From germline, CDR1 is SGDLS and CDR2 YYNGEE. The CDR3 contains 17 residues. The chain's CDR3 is CASSVGGAGGIRSPLHF. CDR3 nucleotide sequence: TGTGCCAGCAGCGTAGGGGGCGCAGGGGGGATTCGTTCACCCCTCCACTTT.

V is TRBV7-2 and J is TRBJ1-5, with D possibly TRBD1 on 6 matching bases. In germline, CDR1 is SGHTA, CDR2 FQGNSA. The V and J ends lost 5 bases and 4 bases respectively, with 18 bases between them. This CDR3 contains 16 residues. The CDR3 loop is CASSIRSGAGNQPQHF. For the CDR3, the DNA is TGTGCCAGCAGCATACGGTCAGGGGCAGGGAATCAGCCCCAGCATTTT.

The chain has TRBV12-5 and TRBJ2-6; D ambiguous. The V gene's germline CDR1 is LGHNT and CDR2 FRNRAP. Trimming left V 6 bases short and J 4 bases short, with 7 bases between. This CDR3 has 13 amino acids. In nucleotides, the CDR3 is TGTGCTAGTGGCCTCTCCGGGGCCAACGTCCTGACTTTC. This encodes CASGLSGANVLTF.

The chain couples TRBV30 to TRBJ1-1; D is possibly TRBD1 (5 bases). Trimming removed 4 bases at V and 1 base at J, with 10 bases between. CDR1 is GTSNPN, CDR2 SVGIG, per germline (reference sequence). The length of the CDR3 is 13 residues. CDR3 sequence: CAWTGLRNTEAFF. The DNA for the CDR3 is TGTGCCTGGACGGGACTCAGGAACACTGAAGCTTTCTTT.

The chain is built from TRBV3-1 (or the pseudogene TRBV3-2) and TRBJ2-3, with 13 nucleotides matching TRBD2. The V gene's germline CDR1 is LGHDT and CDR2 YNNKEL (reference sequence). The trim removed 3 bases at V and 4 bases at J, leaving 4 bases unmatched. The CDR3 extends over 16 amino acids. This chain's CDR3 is CASSQPGLAGADTQYF. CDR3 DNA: TGTGCCAGCAGCCAGCCAGGACTAGCGGGGGCAGATACGCAGTATTTT.

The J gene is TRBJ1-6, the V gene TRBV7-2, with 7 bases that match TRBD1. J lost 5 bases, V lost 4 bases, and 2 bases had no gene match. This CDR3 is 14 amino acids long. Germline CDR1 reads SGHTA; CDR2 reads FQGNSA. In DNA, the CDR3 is TGTGCCAGCAGCTATGGGACAGATAATTCACCCCTCCACTTT. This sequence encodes CASSYGTDNSPLHF.

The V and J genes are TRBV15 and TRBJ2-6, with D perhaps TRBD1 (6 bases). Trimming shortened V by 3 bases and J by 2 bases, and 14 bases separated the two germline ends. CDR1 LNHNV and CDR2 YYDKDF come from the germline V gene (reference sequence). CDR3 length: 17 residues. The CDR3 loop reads CATSRDSQFTGANVLTF. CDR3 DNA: TGTGCCACCAGCAGGGACAGTCAATTCACTGGGGCCAACGTCCTGACTTTC.

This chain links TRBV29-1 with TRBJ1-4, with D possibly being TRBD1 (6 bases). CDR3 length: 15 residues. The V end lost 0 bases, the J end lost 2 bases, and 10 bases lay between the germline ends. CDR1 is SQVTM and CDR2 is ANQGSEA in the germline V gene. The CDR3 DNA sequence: TGCAGCGTTGAAGACCCAGGGGAGACTAATGAAAAACTGTTTTTT. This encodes CSVEDPGETNEKLFF.

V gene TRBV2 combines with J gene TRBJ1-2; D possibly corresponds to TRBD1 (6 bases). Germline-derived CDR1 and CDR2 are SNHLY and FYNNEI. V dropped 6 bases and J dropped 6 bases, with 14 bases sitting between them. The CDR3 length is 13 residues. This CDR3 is CASRRRGADGYTF. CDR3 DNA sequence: TGTGCCAGCAGAAGGCGGGGGGCGGATGGCTACACCTTC.

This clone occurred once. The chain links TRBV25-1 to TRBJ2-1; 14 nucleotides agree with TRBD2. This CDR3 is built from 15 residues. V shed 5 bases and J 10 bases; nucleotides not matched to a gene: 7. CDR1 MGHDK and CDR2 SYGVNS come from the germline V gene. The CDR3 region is CASSLPGLAGVEQFF. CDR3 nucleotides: TGTGCCAGCAGTTTACCGGGACTAGCGGGAGTAGAGCAGTTCTTC.

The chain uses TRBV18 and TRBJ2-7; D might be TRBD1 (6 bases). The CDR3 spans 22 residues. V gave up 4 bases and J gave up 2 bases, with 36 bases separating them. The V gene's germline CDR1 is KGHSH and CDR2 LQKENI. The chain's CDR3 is CASSLSGGQRARGVGPTYEQYF. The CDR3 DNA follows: TGTGCCAGCTCACTCTCTGGTGGACAGCGCGCCCGAGGAGTTGGACCGACCTACGAGCAGTACTTC.

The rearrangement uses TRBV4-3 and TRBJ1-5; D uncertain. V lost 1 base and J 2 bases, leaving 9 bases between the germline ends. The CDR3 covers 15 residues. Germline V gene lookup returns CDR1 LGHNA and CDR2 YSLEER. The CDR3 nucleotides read TGCGCCAGCAGCCAAGGGTACGGGGGCAATCAGCCCCAGCATTTT. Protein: CASSQGYGGNQPQHF.

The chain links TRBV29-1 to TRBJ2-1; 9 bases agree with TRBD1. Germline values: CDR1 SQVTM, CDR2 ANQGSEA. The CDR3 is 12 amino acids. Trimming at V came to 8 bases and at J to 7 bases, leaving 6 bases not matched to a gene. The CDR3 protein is CSPRDRENEQFF. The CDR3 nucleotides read TGCAGCCCCCGGGACAGGGAGAATGAGCAGTTCTTC.

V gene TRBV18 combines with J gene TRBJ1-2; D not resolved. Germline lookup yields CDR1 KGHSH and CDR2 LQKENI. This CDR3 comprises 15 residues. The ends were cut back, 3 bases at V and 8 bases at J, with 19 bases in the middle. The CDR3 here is CASSPSAVAGEGYTF. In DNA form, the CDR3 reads TGTGCCAGCTCACCGTCGGCCGTGGCGGGAGAAGGCTACACCTTC.

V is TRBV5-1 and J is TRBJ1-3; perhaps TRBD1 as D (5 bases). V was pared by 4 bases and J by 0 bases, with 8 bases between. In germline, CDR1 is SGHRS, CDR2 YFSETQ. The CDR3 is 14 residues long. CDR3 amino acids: CASSPTGSGNTIYF. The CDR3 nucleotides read TGCGCCAGCAGCCCTACAGGCTCTGGAAACACCATATATTTT. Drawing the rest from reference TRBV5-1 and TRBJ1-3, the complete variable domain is KAGVTQTPRYLIKTRGQQVTLSCSPISGHRSVSWYQQTPGQGLQFLFEYFSETQRNKGNFPGRFSGRQFSNSRSEMNVSTLELGDSALYLCASSPTGSGNTIYFGEGSWLTVV.

CDR3 loop: CASSLGGGPQPQHF. In DNA form, the CDR3 reads TGTGCCAGCAGCTTAGGAGGGGGCCCGCAGCCCCAGCATTTT. The chain is built from TRBV7-9 and TRBJ1-5, with TRBD1 matching over 7 bases. This CDR3 contains 14 residues. Trimming cost V 1 base and J 7 bases; bases outside gene matches: 4. CDR1 is SEHNR, CDR2 FQNEAQ, per germline (reference sequence). The variable domain in full, completed from reference TRBV7-9 and TRBJ1-5, reads DTGVSQNPRHKITKRGQNVTFRCDPISEHNRLYWYRQTLGQGPEFLTYFQNEAQLEKSRLLSDRFSAERPKGSFSTLEIQRTEQGDSAMYLCASSLGGGPQPQHFGDGTRLSIL.

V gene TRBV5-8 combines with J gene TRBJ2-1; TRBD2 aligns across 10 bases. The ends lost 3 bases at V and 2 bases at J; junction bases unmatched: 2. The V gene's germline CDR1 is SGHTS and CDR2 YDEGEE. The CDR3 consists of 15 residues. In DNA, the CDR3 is TGTGCCAGCAGCTCTAGCGGGAGAACCTACAATGAGCAGTTCTTC. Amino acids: CASSSSGRTYNEQFF.

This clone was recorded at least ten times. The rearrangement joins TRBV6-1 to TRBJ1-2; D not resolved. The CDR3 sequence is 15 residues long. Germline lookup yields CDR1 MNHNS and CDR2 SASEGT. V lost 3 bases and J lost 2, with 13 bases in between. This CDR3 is CASSEGRPSNYGYTF. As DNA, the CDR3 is TGTGCCAGCAGTGAGGGGAGGCCTTCCAACTATGGCTACACCTTC.